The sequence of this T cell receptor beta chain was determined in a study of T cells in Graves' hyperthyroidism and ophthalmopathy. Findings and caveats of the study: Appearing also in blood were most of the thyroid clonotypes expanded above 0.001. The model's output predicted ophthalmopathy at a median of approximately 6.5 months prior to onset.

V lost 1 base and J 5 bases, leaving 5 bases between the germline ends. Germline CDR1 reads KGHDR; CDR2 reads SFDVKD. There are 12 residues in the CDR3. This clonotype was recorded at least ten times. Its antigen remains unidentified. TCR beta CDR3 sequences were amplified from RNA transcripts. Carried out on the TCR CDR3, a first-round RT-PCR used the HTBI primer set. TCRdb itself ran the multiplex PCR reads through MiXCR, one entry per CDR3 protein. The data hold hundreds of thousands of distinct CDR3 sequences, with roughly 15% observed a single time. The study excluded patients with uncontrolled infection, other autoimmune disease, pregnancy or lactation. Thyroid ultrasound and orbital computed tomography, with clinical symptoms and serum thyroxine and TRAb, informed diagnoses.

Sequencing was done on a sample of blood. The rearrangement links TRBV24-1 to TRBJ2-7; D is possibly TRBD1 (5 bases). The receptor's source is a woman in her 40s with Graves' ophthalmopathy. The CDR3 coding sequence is TGTGCCACCAGTGATTTAGGGGACGAGCAGTACTTC. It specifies CATSDLGDEQYF.